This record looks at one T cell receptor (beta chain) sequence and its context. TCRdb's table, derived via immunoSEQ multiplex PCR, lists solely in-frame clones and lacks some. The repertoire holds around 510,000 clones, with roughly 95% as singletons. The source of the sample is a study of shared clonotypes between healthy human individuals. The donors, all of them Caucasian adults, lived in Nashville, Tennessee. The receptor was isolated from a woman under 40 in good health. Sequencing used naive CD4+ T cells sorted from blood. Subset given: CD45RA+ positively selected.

CDR3 loop: CAWSVTTGHNEQFF. Written as DNA, the CDR3 is TGTGCCTGGAGTGTGACAACGGGGCACAATGAGCAGTTCTTC. V gene TRBV30 combines with J gene TRBJ2-1, with D perhaps matching TRBD1 or TRBD2 (5 bases each). Trimming cost V 0 bases and J 5 bases, with 11 bases left between them. The CDR3 extends over 14 amino acids. Germline lookup yields CDR1 GTSNPN and CDR2 SVGIG (reference sequence).